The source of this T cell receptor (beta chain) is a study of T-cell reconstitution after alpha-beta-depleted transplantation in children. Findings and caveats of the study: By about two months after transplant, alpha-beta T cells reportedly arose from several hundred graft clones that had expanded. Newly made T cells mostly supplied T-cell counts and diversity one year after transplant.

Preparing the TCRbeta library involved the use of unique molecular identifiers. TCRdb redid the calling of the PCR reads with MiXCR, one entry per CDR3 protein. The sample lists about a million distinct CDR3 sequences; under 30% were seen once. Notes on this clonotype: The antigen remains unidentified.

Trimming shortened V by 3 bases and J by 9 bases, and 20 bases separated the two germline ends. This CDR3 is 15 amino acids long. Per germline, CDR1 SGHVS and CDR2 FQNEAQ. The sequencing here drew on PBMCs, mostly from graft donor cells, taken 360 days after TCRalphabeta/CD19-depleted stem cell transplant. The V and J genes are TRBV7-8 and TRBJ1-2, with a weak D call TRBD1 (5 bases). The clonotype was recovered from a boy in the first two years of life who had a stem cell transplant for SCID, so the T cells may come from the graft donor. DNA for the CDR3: TGTGCCAGCAGCTTTATTTCCGGTGCCCCAGGGAGCTACACCTTC. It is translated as CASSFISGAPGSYTF.